This T cell receptor beta chain was observed in a study of cytomegalovirus exposure and HLA in healthy donors. For the study at large: About 85 million unique TCR sequences came from HLA-typed donors in an early release.

A note on this clone: Antigen: not known.

General study points: In an earlier analysis, about 87% or about 30%: the productive usage of most TCR beta V segments.

Germline CDR1 reads MGHRA; CDR2 reads YSYEKL. With 0 bases clipped from V and 7 bases from J, the junction kept 12 bases outside the gene matches. The CDR3 sequence is 17 residues long. The primer mix had 60 Vbeta and 13 Jbeta primers. Sequencing was performed with immunoSEQ multiplex PCR; in TCRdb, only in-frame clones are kept and a portion is missing. This table has about 120,000 clones, 65% to 85% appearing once. Material: PBMCs. The genes are TRBV4-1 and TRBJ2-1; TRBD2 aligns across 7 bases. The source is a man aged 45-60 years in good health and CMV-seronegative. CDR3 region: CASSQEMGGVGWNEQFF. The DNA of the CDR3 is TGCGCCAGCAGCCAAGAGATGGGGGGGGTGGGTTGGAATGAGCAGTTCTTC.